The 30 T cell receptor beta chains listed next were all sequenced from one sample in a study of blood T cells in healthy people across ages. Then a second PCR, running roughly 7 to 12 cycles, was carried out with a sample-barcoded 5' primer and a J-beta primer mix. Each CDR3 protein gets one entry after TCRdb re-called the 5' RACE reads with MiXCR. Among more than 800,000 distinct CDR3 sequences listed, 40% to 55% were seen once. The sequencing input was blood. The receptors derive from a woman aged 55-69 years in good health.

J is TRBJ1-4 and V is TRBV6-1, with D unresolved. The V gene's germline CDR1 is MNHNS and CDR2 SASEGT. There are 13 residues in the CDR3. The V end was cut by 4 bases, the J end by 8 bases, with 11 bases between. CDR3 coding DNA: TGTGCCAGCAGTGTGTCGGGTCGGGAAAAACTGTTTTTT. Residues: CASSVSGREKLFF.

This chain joins TRBV29-1 and TRBJ1-2, with no clear D. CDR1 is SQVTM, CDR2 ANQGSEA, per germline. This CDR3 has 19 amino acids. V was cut by 0 bases and J by 0 bases, with 23 bases left in between. The CDR3 loop is CSVEDSGWSASLANYGYTF. The CDR3, as DNA: TGCAGCGTTGAAGATAGTGGGTGGTCAGCGAGCTTAGCTAACTATGGCTACACCTTC. Using reference TRBV29-1 and TRBJ1-2 for the parts outside the CDR3, the full variable domain is SAVISQKPSRDICQRGTSLTIQCQVDSQVTMMFWYRQQPGQSLTLIATANQGSEATYESGFVIDKFPISRPNLTFSTLTVSNMSPEDSSIYLCSVEDSGWSASLANYGYTFGSGTRLTVV.

This chain joins TRBV5-1 and TRBJ2-7, with 12 positions matching TRBD2. Germline CDR1 reads SGHRS; CDR2 reads YFSETQ. The V segment lost 4 bases and the J segment 5 bases; nucleotides outside the gene matches: 13. The CDR3 is made up of 17 amino acids. The CDR3 reads CASSPGLAGPASHEQYF. The CDR3 nucleotides read TGCGCCAGCAGCCCCGGACTAGCGGGACCCGCGTCCCACGAGCAGTACTTC. The variable domain in full, completed from reference TRBV5-1 and TRBJ2-7, reads KAGVTQTPRYLIKTRGQQVTLSCSPISGHRSVSWYQQTPGQGLQFLFEYFSETQRNKGNFPGRFSGRQFSNSRSEMNVSTLELGDSALYLCASSPGLAGPASHEQYFGPGTRLTVT.

V is TRBV28 and J is TRBJ2-3, with D possibly called TRBD1 or TRBD2 (6 bases each). This CDR3 region has 15 residues. Looked up from germline, CDR1 is MDHEN and CDR2 is SYDVKM. Trimming removed 7 bases at V and 5 bases at J, with 19 bases between. The CDR3 region has the DNA TGTGCCAGCACTCATAGGGGGGTGTGGGGAGATACGCAGTATTTT. This translates into CASTHRGVWGDTQYF.

This rearrangement joins TRBV5-1 to TRBJ2-1; 9 bases are shared with TRBD2. The CDR3 totals 17 residues. With 4 bases clipped from V and 6 bases from J, the junction kept 14 bases outside the gene matches. The germline gives CDR1 SGHRS, CDR2 YFSETQ. CDR3 amino acids: CASSLTSGQPSINEQFF. DNA of the CDR3: TGCGCCAGCAGCCTGACTAGCGGCCAACCCAGCATCAATGAGCAGTTCTTC. The whole variable domain, filled in from reference TRBV5-1 and TRBJ2-1, reads KAGVTQTPRYLIKTRGQQVTLSCSPISGHRSVSWYQQTPGQGLQFLFEYFSETQRNKGNFPGRFSGRQFSNSRSEMNVSTLELGDSALYLCASSLTSGQPSINEQFFGPGTRLTVL.

This chain connects TRBV10-1 to TRBJ1-1; no definite D call. The germline V gene encodes CDR1 WNHNN and CDR2 SYGVQD (reference sequence). V was pared by 3 bases and J by 10 bases, with 0 bases between. The CDR3 sequence is 8 residues long. The CDR3 coding sequence is TGCGCCAGCAGTGAAGCTTTCTTT. It encodes CASSEAFF.

This clonotype was observed a few times. This chain links TRBV6-5 with TRBJ2-3; D possibly uses TRBD1 or TRBD2 (7 bases each). Germline V gives CDR1 MNHEY, CDR2 SVGAGI. The CDR3 totals 18 residues. V was pared by 7 bases and J by 3 bases, with 26 bases between. In DNA, the CDR3 is TGTGCCAGCACTTCCGCCAAGGGGGCGGGAGTTCGGACAGATACGCAGTATTTT. Amino acid sequence: CASTSAKGAGVRTDTQYF.

J is TRBJ2-1 and V is TRBV12-3 or TRBV12-4; D possibly corresponds to TRBD1 (5 bases). The CDR3 is made up of 13 amino acids. With 1 base removed from V and 8 bases from J, the gap between germline ends came to 9 bases. In nucleotides, the CDR3 is TGTGCCAGCAGTTTAGACAGGTCCGATGAGCAGTTCTTC. It is translated as CASSLDRSDEQFF.

This clonotype showed up just a few times. The chain has TRBV6-2 or TRBV6-3 and TRBJ2-3, with no clear D. CDR1 and CDR2 (germline): MNHEY, SVGEGT. The CDR3 consists of 13 residues. The germline V and J ends were trimmed by 3 bases and 5 bases, with 9 bases remaining between them. CDR3 loop: CASSYGSGDTQYF. The CDR3 coding sequence is TGTGCCAGCAGTTATGGTTCGGGAGATACGCAGTATTTT.

There are many counts of this clonotype. The chain uses TRBV27 and TRBJ2-5; D remains ambiguous. The J call is in doubt because the DNA end fits TRBJ2-7 better. From germline, CDR1 is MNHEY and CDR2 SMNVEV (reference sequence). The CDR3 consists of 11 residues. The CDR3 coding sequence is TGTGCCAGCAGTTTCGGATTCGAGCAGTACTTC. It yields the protein CASSFGFEQYF.

As DNA, the CDR3 is TGCAGTGCTAGAGATCACGCGCGAGGCTACACCTTC. It yields the protein CSARDHARGYTF. This sequence joins TRBV20-1 and TRBJ1-2; D not resolved. The CDR3 length is 12 residues. Trimming stripped 0 bases from V and 8 bases from J, with 10 bases between. The germline CDR1 and CDR2 sequences are DFQATT and SNEGSKA (reference sequence).

This clonotype was seen more than once but under ten times. The chain combines TRBV27 with TRBJ2-7; no clear D gene. CDR3 length: 15 residues. V lost 5 bases, J lost 7 bases, and 21 bases lay in between. In germline, CDR1 is MNHEY, CDR2 SMNVEV (reference sequence). The CDR3 spells CASSGRLDTYDEQYF. The CDR3 DNA follows: TGTGCCAGCAGTGGACGGCTAGATACTTATGATGAGCAGTACTTC.

The CDR3 DNA is TGCGCCAGCAGCGACTGCCTTATAAGTACTAACTATGGCTACACCTTC. It translates to CASSDCLISTNYGYTF. The chain couples TRBV10-2 to TRBJ1-2; the D is unclear. Trimming removed 6 bases from V and 0 bases from J, with 17 bases in between. Germline-derived CDR1 and CDR2 are WSHSY and SAAADI. This CDR3 is built from 16 residues.

This clonotype has only a few counts. The chain has TRBV6-2 or TRBV6-3 and TRBJ2-1, with D possibly being TRBD2 (5 bases). V was clipped by 6 bases and J by 7 bases, with 19 bases between them. The CDR3 has 15 residues. The germline gives CDR1 MNHEY, CDR2 SVGEGT. CDR3 sequence reads: CASRYLATMGNEQFF. DNA of the CDR3: TGTGCCAGCAGGTATCTAGCAACTATGGGTAATGAGCAGTTCTTC.

This clonotype has a handful of counts. The chain recombines TRBV5-1 with TRBJ2-5; 9 nucleotides match TRBD2. Germline values: CDR1 SGHRS, CDR2 YFSETQ. The CDR3 is made up of 13 amino acids. The V segment lost 8 bases and the J segment 4 bases; nucleotides outside the gene matches: 6. The CDR3 DNA is TGCGCCAGTCGGGATAGCGGGAGAGAGACCCAGTACTTC. Protein: CASRDSGRETQYF. Drawing the rest from reference TRBV5-1 and TRBJ2-5, the complete variable domain is KAGVTQTPRYLIKTRGQQVTLSCSPISGHRSVSWYQQTPGQGLQFLFEYFSETQRNKGNFPGRFSGRQFSNSRSEMNVSTLELGDSALYLCASRDSGRETQYFGPGTRLLVL.

This clonotype was observed a handful of times. This chain connects TRBV20-1 to TRBJ2-5; 9 bases align to TRBD2. The CDR3 is 16 residues long. The J segment lost 5 bases and the V segment lost 7 bases, leaving 17 bases of the junction unmatched. Germline CDR1 reads DFQATT; CDR2 reads SNEGSKA (reference sequence). CDR3 amino acids: CSVGEREVIRGETQYF. CDR3 DNA: TGCAGTGTAGGGGAGCGGGAGGTCATTAGGGGGGAGACCCAGTACTTC.

Comments on this clonotype: One end of the junction varies from germline; a read error may be responsible. The chain recombines TRBV29-1 with TRBJ2-7; the match to TRBD2 covers 7 bases. CDR1 SQVTM and CDR2 ANQGSEA come from the germline V gene. The CDR3 has 13 residues. The CDR3 DNA reads as TGCAGCGTGGGGACTATCCTCTCCGACGAGCAGTACTTC. It yields the protein CSVGTILSDEQYF.

This clonotype was found a few times. The chain links TRBV10-3 to TRBJ2-1; the D is unclear. The CDR3 has 13 amino acids. The germline gives CDR1 ENHRY, CDR2 SYGVKD. Trimming removed 8 bases from V and 8 bases from J, with 16 bases in between. As DNA, the CDR3 is TGTGCCATCTACGGACCACTCACCCATGAGCAGTTCTTC. Amino acid sequence: CAIYGPLTHEQFF.

This clonotype showed up just a few times. DNA of the CDR3: TGCAGTGCTTGGGGTAGCACAGATACGCAGTATTTT. Amino acid sequence: CSAWGSTDTQYF. This chain joins TRBV20-1 and TRBJ2-3, with no clear D. V lost 5 bases and J lost 0, with 6 bases in between. The V gene's germline CDR1 is DFQATT and CDR2 SNEGSKA (reference sequence). This CDR3 has 12 residues.

The V gene is TRBV12-3 or TRBV12-4, the J gene TRBJ2-7, with TRBD2 matching 8 bases. V lost 6 bases, J lost 4 bases, and 8 bases stayed unmatched. This CDR3 spans 14 amino acids. CDR3 region: CASRNSGIGYEQYF. CDR3 coding DNA: TGTGCCAGCAGAAATAGCGGGATTGGGTACGAGCAGTACTTC.

The rearrangement uses TRBV20-1 and TRBJ2-3, with TRBD2 matching 7 bases. Germline CDR1 DFQATT, CDR2 SNEGSKA (reference sequence). CDR3 length: 11 amino acids. J was trimmed by 8 bases and V by 5 bases; bases with no gene match: 4. CDR3 residues: CSAPGGGTQYF. In nucleotides, the CDR3 is TGCAGTGCTCCGGGAGGAGGTACGCAGTATTTT.

This clonotype was observed a few times. The chain combines TRBV29-1 with TRBJ1-1; D gene uncertain. CDR1 and CDR2 (germline): SQVTM, ANQGSEA. The CDR3 consists of 13 residues. The V end lost 5 bases, the J end lost 0 bases, and 10 bases lay between the germline ends. This CDR3 is CSVSGRMNTEAFF. The CDR3 DNA reads as TGCAGCGTTTCGGGTAGGATGAACACTGAAGCTTTCTTT.

The sample holds many counts of this clonotype. V and J are TRBV5-1 and TRBJ2-1; no firm D call. V was clipped by 4 bases and J by 5 bases, with 13 bases between them. CDR1 SGHRS and CDR2 YFSETQ come from the germline V gene. CDR3 length: 14 amino acids. The CDR3 reads CASSRTAENNEQFF. The CDR3 DNA follows: TGCGCCAGCAGCCGGACCGCCGAGAACAATGAGCAGTTCTTC.

About this clonotype itself: This may be a read error: a much more frequent sequence differs by one nucleotide. The CDR3 here is CASSTRESQYF. DNA of the CDR3: TGTGCCAGCAGCACTCGTGAGTCCCAGTACTTC. This chain connects TRBV6-5 to TRBJ2-5; D call uncertain. Trimming shortened V by 6 bases and J by 9 bases, and 11 bases separated the two germline ends. The germline V gene has CDR1 MNHEY and CDR2 SVGAGI. The CDR3 is made up of 11 amino acids.

This clonotype was observed a few times. The rearrangement joins TRBV12-5 to TRBJ2-1, with 8 positions matching TRBD1. There are 16 residues in the CDR3. Germline CDR1 reads LGHNT; CDR2 reads FRNRAP. V gave up 2 bases and J gave up 6 bases; unmatched junction bases: 9. CDR3 loop: CASGLMGGQGLNEQFF. CDR3 coding DNA: TGTGCTAGTGGTTTGATGGGCGGACAGGGTCTCAATGAGCAGTTCTTC.

As for this clonotype: Mismatch with germline at one junction end may stem from a read error. V usage is TRBV25-1 and J usage is TRBJ2-2; 8 bases agree with TRBD1. This CDR3 region has 17 residues. Germline CDR1 MGHDK, CDR2 SYGVNS. The CDR3 loop reads CASGESGQGAPHGELFF. CDR3 sequence (DNA): TGTGCCAGCGGTGAATCGGGCCAGGGGGCTCCGCACGGGGAGCTGTTTTTT.

The chain uses TRBV7-9 and TRBJ1-1; D is ambiguous. The germline V and J ends were trimmed by 7 bases and 1 base, with 10 bases remaining between them. This CDR3 spans 13 amino acids. CDR1 is SEHNR and CDR2 is FQNEAQ in the germline V gene (reference sequence). The CDR3 region is CASNHQTNTEAFF. CDR3 DNA sequence: TGTGCCAGCAACCACCAAACGAACACTGAAGCTTTCTTT.

This clonotype showed up just once. The rearrangement uses TRBV6-1 and TRBJ2-3, with D maybe TRBD2 (6 bases). This CDR3 contains 16 residues. Germline-derived CDR1 and CDR2 are MNHNS and SASEGT. V lost 2 bases and J lost 2, with 14 bases in between. The DNA for the CDR3 is TGTGCCAGCAGTGAACCACTAGCAGCAACCACAGATACGCAGTATTTT. Translation gives CASSEPLAATTDTQYF.

Concerning this clonotype: A read error is possible here, since a much larger clone lies one base away. The CDR3: CANSYSNEQYF. Written as DNA, the CDR3 is TGTGCCAACAGTTACTCGAACGAGCAGTACTTC. This sequence joins TRBV6-6 and TRBJ2-5; no clear D. TRBJ2-7 explains the end of the DNA better; the J call may be wrong. From germline, CDR1 is MNHNY and CDR2 SVGAGI (reference sequence). This CDR3 has 11 residues.

The chain has TRBV7-2 and TRBJ2-7, with TRBD2 identical over 9 bases. There are 13 residues in the CDR3. Germline V gene data show CDR1 as SGHTA and CDR2 as FQGNSA. V shed 6 bases and J 4 bases; nucleotides not matched to a gene: 4. The CDR3 reads CASRTLAGYEQYF. In DNA form, the CDR3 reads TGTGCCAGCAGGACTCTAGCGGGGTACGAGCAGTACTTC.